The present TCR beta chain was sequenced within a study of T cells after yellow fever vaccination. TCRdb processed the 5' RACE reads anew with MiXCR; each CDR3 protein has one entry. The table has 200,000 to 300,000 distinct CDR3 sequences, around 3.5% seen once. This clonotype was detected ten times or more. The CDR3 has 15 amino acids. Germline CDR1 is DFQATT and CDR2 is SNEGSKA (reference sequence). V dropped 2 bases and J dropped 7; count of bases not matched to a gene: 9. The clonotype originates from a man younger than 35 who received the YFV17D yellow fever vaccine. The chain employs TRBV20-1 and TRBJ2-3; 10 bases are a match to TRBD2. The source material was PBMCs, sampled 15 days after the yellow fever booster vaccination. CDR3 protein: CSARTSERGGYTQYF. CDR3 sequence (DNA): TGCAGTGCTAGAACCAGCGAGCGGGGGGGGTATACGCAGTATTTT.